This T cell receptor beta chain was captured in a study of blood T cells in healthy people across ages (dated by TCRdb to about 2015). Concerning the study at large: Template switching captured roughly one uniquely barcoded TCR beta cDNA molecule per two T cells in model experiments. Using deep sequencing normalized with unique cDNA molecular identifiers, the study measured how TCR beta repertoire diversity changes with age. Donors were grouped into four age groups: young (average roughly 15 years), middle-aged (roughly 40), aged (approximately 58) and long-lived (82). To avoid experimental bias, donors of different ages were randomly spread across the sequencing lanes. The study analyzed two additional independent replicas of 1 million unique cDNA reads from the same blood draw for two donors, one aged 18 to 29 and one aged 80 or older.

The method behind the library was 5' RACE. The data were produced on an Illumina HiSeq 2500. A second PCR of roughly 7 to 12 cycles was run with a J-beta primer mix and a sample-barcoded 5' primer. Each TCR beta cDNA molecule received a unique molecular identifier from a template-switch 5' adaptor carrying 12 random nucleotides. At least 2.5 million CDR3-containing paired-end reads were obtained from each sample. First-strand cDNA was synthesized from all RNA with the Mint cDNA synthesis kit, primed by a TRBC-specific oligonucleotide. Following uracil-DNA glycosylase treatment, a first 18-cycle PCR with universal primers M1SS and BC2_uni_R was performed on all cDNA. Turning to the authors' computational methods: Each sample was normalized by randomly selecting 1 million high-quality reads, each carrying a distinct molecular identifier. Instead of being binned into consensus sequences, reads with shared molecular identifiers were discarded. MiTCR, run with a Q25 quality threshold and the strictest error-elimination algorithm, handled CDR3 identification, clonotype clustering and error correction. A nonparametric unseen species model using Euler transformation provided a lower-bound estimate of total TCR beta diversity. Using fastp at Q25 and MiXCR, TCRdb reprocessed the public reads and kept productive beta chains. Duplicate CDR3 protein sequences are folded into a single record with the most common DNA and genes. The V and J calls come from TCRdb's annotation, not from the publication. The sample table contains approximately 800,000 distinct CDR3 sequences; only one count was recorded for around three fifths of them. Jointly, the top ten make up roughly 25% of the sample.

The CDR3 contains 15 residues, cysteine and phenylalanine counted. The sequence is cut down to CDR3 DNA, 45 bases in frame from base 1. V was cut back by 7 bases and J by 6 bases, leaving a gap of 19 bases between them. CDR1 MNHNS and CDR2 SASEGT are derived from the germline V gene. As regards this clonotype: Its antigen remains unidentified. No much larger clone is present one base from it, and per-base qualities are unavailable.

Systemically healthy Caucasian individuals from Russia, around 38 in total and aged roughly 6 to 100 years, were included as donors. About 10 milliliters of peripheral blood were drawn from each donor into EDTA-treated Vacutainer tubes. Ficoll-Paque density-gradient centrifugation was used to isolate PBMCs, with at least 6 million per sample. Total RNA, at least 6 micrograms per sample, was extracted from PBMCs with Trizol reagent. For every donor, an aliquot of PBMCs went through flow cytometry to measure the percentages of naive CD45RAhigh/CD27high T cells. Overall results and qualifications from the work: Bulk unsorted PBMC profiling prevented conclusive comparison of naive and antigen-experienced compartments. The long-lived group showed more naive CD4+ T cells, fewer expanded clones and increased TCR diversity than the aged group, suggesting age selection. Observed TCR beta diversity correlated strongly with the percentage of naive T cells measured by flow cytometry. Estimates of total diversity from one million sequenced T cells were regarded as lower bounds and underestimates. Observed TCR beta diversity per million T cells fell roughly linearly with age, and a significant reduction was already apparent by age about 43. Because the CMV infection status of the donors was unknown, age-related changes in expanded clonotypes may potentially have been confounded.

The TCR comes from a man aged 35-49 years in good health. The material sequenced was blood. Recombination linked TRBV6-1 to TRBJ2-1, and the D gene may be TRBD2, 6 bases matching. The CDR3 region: CASKVYGGAGNEQFF. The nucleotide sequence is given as TGTGCCAGCAAAGTGTATGGCGGGGCCGGCAATGAGCAGTTCTTC.